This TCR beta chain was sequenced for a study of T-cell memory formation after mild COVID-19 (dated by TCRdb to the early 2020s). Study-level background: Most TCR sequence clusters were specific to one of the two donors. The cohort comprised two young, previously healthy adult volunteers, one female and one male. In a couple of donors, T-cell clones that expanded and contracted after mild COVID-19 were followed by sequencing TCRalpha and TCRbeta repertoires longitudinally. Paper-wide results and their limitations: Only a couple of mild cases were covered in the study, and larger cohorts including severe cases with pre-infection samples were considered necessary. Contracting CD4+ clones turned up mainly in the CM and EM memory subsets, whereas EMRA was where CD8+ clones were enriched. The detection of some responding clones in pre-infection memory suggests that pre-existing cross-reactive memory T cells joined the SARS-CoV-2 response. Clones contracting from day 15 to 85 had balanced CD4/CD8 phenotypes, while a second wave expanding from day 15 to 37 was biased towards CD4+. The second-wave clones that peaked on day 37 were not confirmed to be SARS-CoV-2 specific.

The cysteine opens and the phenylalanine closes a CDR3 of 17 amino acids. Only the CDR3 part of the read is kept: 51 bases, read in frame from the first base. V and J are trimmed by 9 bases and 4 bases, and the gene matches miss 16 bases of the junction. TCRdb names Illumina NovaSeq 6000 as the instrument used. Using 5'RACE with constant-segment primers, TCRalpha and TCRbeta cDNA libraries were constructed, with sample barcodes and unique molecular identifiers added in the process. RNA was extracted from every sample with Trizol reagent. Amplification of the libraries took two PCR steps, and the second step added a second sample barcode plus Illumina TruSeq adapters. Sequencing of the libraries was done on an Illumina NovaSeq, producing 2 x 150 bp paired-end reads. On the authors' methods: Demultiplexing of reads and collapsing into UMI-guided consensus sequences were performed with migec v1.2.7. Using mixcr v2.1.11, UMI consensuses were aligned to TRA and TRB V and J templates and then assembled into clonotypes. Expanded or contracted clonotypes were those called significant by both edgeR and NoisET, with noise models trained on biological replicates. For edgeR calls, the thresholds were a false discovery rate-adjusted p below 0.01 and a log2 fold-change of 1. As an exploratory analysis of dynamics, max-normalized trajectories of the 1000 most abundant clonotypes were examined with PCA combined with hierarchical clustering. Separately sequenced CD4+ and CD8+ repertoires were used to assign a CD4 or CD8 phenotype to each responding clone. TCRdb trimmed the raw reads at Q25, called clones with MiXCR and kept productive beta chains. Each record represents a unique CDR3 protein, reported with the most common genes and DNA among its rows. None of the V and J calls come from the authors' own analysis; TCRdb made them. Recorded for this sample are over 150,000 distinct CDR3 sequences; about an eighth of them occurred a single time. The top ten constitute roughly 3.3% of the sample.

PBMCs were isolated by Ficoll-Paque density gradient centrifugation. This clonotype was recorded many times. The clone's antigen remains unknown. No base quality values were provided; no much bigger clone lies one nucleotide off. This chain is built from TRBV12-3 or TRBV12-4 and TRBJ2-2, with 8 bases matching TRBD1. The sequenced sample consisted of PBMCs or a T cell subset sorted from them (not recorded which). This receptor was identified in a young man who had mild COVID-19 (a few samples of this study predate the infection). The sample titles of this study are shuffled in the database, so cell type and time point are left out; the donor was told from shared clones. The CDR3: CASKPPAGTGRTGELFF. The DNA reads TGTGCCAGTAAACCGCCCGCCGGGACAGGACGCACCGGGGAGCTGTTTTTT.